Reported below is one T cell receptor (beta chain). Its antigen is not identified. This entry belongs to a study of shared clonotypes between healthy human individuals. Overall study findings and caveats: When compared with the clonotypes that were shared by all four sorted-subset donors, the non-shared clonotypes turned out to have lower generation probabilities.

Terminally differentiated effector memory CD45RA+ cells were left out of the naive CD8 fraction, which was CD45RO-negative and positively selected for CCR7. Profiling relied on immunoSEQ multiplex PCR, and the TCRdb table lists in-frame clones only, not all of them. The repertoire holds around 1.9 million clones, with roughly 91% as singletons. CDR3 length equals 16 residues. The germline V gene has CDR1 LGHNA and CDR2 YNFKEQ. V was pared by 1 base and J by 5 bases, with 7 bases of the junction left unmatched. The chain carries TRBV4-2 and TRBJ2-5; 10 nucleotides agree with TRBD2. The sequence was collected from a man in his late teens or twenties in good health. Some clones in this sample may be carry-over from other donors' samples. The sample comprised naive CD8+ T cells from PBMCs. The CDR3 sequence: CASSQVQREGWETQYF. In DNA, the CDR3 is TGTGCCAGCAGCCAAGTCCAGCGGGAGGGCTGGGAGACCCAGTACTTC.